The clone carrying this T cell receptor (beta chain) has a count of ten or more. The sample originates from a study of CD8+ T cells in alopecia areata. Following extraction, RNA underwent reverse transcription to cDNA, which served as the sequencing template. The assay was immunoSEQ multiplex PCR, and TCRdb's table has in-frame clones only and misses some. The profile shows under 200,000 clones, 55% to 75% of them singletons. Germline values: CDR1 SGHAT, CDR2 FQNNGV. This CDR3 comprises 15 residues. V gave up 3 bases and J gave up 5 bases; unmatched junction bases: 2. Specified treatment: oral pan-JAK inhibitor, 5-10 mg twice daily.

This material consisted of CD4+ T cells sorted from blood, taken at week 4, from a patient treated with tofacitinib. The receptor was isolated from a human donor with alopecia areata. V is TRBV11-2 and J is TRBJ2-2; 11 bases map to TRBD2. The CDR3: CASSFLAGGTGELFF. CDR3 nucleotides: TGTGCCAGCAGCTTCCTAGCGGGGGGAACCGGGGAGCTGTTTTTT.